This T cell receptor (beta chain) was found in a study of T cells after posttransplantation cyclophosphamide. Study-level results: Donor CD8+ memory clones often dominated recipient blood repertoires at later times. Tissue-infiltrating T cells from skin or gut overlapped little with blood T cells. Recipient CMV seropositivity and CMV reactivation strongly tracked TRB clonality.

V lost 3 bases to trimming and J lost 2 bases; unmatched junction nucleotides: 7. Germline V gene lookup returns CDR1 WNHNN and CDR2 SYGVQD (reference sequence). The CDR3 length is 17 residues. A marrow graft followed busulfan-fludarabine conditioning, with cyclophosphamide on days +3 and +4. The assay was immunoSEQ multiplex PCR, and TCRdb's table has in-frame clones only and misses some. The sample comprises over a hundred clones, about 66% of which are singletons, and roughly 41% rests with the top ten. This receptor was taken from a young adult male patient who received an allogeneic stem cell transplant from a related donor, was CMV-positive, and had acute GVHD only. Some of the T cells may derive from the graft donor. Sequenced material: CMV-specific CD8+ T cells sorted from blood, taken after allogeneic stem cell transplant with posttransplant cyclophosphamide. The subset: CD8+ T cells sorted with CMV pp65 tetramers. This chain joins TRBV10-1 and TRBJ1-6; the match to TRBD1 covers 7 bases. The CDR3: CASSEPRGYTYNSPLHF. The CDR3 bases are TGCGCCAGCAGTGAACCCAGGGGGTATACCTATAATTCACCCCTCCACTTT.